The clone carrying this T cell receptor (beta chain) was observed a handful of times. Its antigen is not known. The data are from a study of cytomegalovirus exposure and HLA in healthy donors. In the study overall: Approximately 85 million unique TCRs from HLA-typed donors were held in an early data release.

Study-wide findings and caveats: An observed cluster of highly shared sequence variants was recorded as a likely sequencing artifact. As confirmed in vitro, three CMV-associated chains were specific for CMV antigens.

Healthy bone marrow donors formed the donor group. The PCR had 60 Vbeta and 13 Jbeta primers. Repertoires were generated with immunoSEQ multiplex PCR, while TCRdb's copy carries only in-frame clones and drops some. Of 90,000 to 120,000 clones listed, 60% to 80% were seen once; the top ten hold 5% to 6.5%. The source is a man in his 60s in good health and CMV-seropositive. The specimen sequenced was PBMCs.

DNA for the CDR3: TGCGCCAGCAGCCAAGAGGGCGGGGGGACCTACGAGCAGTACTTC. Its protein product is CASSQEGGGTYEQYF. This chain connects TRBV4-1 to TRBJ2-7; 8 bases are a match to TRBD2. The germline CDR1 and CDR2 sequences are MGHRA and YSYEKL. The CDR3 runs to 15 residues. V gave up 0 bases and J gave up 2 bases; unmatched junction bases: 3.